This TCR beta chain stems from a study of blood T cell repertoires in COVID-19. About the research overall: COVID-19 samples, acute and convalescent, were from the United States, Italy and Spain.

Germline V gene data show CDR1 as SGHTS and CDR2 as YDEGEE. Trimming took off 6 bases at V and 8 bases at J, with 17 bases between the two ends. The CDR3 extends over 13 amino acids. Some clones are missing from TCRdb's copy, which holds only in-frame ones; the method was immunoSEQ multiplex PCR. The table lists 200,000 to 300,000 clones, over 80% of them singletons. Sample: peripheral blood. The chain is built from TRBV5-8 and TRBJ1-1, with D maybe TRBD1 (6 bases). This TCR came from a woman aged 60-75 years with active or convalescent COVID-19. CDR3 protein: CASTLLSGTEAFF. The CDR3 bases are TGTGCCAGCACCCTCCTGTCCGGGACAGAAGCTTTCTTT.